The 9 T cell receptor beta chains listed next were all sequenced from one sample in a study of blood T cells in healthy people across ages. For the second PCR, which ran for roughly 7 to 11 cycles, a sample-barcoded 5' primer and a J-beta primer mix were used. TCRdb reanalysed the 5' RACE reads using MiXCR and keeps one entry per CDR3 protein. The sample contains about 730,000 distinct CDR3 sequences, roughly 44% of which appear only once. What was sequenced was blood. These receptor sequences come from a woman aged 55-75 years in good health.

This clonotype was seen more than once but under ten times. The V call is TRBV5-1, the J call TRBJ2-7, with 8 positions matching TRBD1. CDR3 size: 15 residues. J was trimmed by 5 bases and V by 4 bases; bases with no gene match: 11. CDR1 is SGHRS and CDR2 is YFSETQ in the germline V gene. Here the CDR3 reads CASSHRTGSRNEQYF. DNA for the CDR3: TGCGCCAGCAGCCACCGGACAGGGAGCAGGAACGAGCAGTACTTC.

The chain carries TRBV25-1 and TRBJ1-5; 8 nucleotides match TRBD1. V shed 5 bases and J 6 bases; nucleotides not matched to a gene: 6. Germline V gives CDR1 MGHDK, CDR2 SYGVNS. The CDR3 has 14 residues. DNA for the CDR3: TGTGCCAGCAGTCCACAGGGGGAAAGTCAGCCCCAGCATTTT. Amino acid sequence: CASSPQGESQPQHF. The whole variable domain, remainder taken from reference TRBV25-1 and TRBJ1-5, is EADIYQTPRYLVIGTGKKITLECSQTMGHDKMYWYQQDPGMELHLIHYSYGVNSTEKGDLSSESTVSRIRTEHFPLTLESARPSHTSQYLCASSPQGESQPQHFGDGTRLSIL.

This clonotype was seen more than once but under ten times. The gene calls are TRBV10-3 and TRBJ1-1; 10 bases fit TRBD1. V gave up 4 bases and J gave up 4 bases; unmatched junction bases: 3. This CDR3 is built from 14 residues. Germline CDR1 ENHRY, CDR2 SYGVKD. CDR3 nucleotides: TGTGCCATCAGTGGGACAGGGGGACGCACTGAAGCTTTCTTT. Translated, it gives CAISGTGGRTEAFF.

This clonotype has only a few counts. The chain joins TRBV6-5 to TRBJ1-2; 7 bases fit TRBD1. The CDR3 covers 14 residues. The germline gives CDR1 MNHEY, CDR2 SVGAGI. V lost 4 bases to trimming and J lost 4 bases; unmatched junction nucleotides: 6. Here the CDR3 reads CASSSVDRIYGYTF. The CDR3 DNA follows: TGTGCCAGCAGTTCTGTGGACAGGATCTATGGCTACACCTTC.

The chain joins TRBV28 to TRBJ1-1, with D hard to call. The CDR3 extends over 13 amino acids. V lost 2 bases and J lost 5, with 9 bases in between. Germline V gene sequence: CDR1 MDHEN, CDR2 SYDVKM. CDR3 nucleotide sequence: TGTGCCAGCAGTTTAAGGACGGAAACTGAAGCTTTCTTT. It translates to CASSLRTETEAFF.

V gene TRBV5-1 combines with J gene TRBJ2-3, with D possibly TRBD2 on 6 matching bases. The germline V gene has CDR1 SGHRS and CDR2 YFSETQ. V dropped 5 bases and J dropped 6 bases, with 16 bases sitting between them. This CDR3 region has 14 residues. The CDR3 protein is CASSMTLGGDTQYF. The CDR3 DNA reads TGCGCCAGCAGTATGACCCTTGGAGGGGATACGCAGTATTTT.

The V call is TRBV9, the J call TRBJ2-6; D gene ambiguous. V lost 1 base to trimming and J lost 0 bases, with 14 bases between them. The CDR3 spans 18 residues. The germline gives CDR1 SGDLS, CDR2 YYNGEE. The CDR3 DNA is TGTGCCAGCAGCGTAAACCCGAATGGGGACTCTGGGGCCAACGTCCTGACTTTC. Protein sequence: CASSVNPNGDSGANVLTF.

The chain carries TRBV7-9 and TRBJ2-1, with D perhaps matching TRBD2 (5 bases). Germline CDR1 and CDR2: SEHNR and FQNEAQ (reference sequence). This CDR3 has 15 residues. Trimming removed 1 base at V and 8 bases at J, with 15 bases between. DNA for the CDR3: TGTGCCAGCAGCTTAGGTTACGTCGAGGGCGATGAGCAGTTCTTC. This codes for CASSLGYVEGDEQFF.

This clonotype has a handful of counts. The junction differs from germline at one of its ends, possibly a read error. J is TRBJ1-6 and V is TRBV7-6; unclear D gene. Germline V CDR1 and CDR2: SGHVS, FNYEAQ. The CDR3 totals 13 residues. In DNA form, the CDR3 reads TGTGCCAGTAGCTTAGCCGAGGCTTCACCCCTCCACTTT. Translation: CASSLAEASPLHF. The full variable domain, completed using reference TRBV7-6 and TRBJ1-6, is GAGVSQSPRYKVTKRGQDVALRCDPISGHVSLYWYRQALGQGPEFLTYFNYEAQQDKSGLPNDRFSAERPEGSISTLTIQRTEQRDSAMYRCASSLAEASPLHFGNGTRLTVT.